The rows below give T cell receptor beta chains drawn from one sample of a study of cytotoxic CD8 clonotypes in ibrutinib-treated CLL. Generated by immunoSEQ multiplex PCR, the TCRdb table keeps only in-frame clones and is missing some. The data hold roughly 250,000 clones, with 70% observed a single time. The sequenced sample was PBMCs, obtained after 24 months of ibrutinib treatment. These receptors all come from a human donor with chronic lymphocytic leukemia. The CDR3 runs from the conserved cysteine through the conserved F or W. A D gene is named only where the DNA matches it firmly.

cdr3_aa: CASSLDREQPQHF
d_call: TRBD1
v_call: TRBV7-3

cdr3_aa: CASSLFIGNEQFF
d_call: .
v_call: TRBV5-4

cdr3_aa: CAISEAGEQYF
d_call: .
v_call: TRBV10-3

cdr3_aa: CASSLGTASSYEQYF
d_call: TRBD1
v_call: TRBV28

cdr3_aa: CASSSNPGQGNTIYF
d_call: .
v_call: TRBV28

cdr3_aa: CASSQDLADTQYF
d_call: .
v_call: TRBV4-1

cdr3_aa: CSVDGTGKGANVLTF
d_call: TRBD1
v_call: TRBV29-1

cdr3_aa: CASSLAQGVETQYF
d_call: TRBD1
v_call: TRBV7-2

cdr3_aa: CASSFPPAAYEQYF
d_call: .
v_call: TRBV28

cdr3_aa: CASSLLGAHEQFF
d_call: .
v_call: TRBV2

cdr3_aa: CASSLDRGAGELFF
d_call: .
v_call: TRBV5-1

cdr3_aa: CASRLSADTQYF
d_call: .
v_call: TRBV7-9

cdr3_aa: CASSLYTGPLGKLFF
d_call: .
v_call: TRBV11-1

cdr3_aa: CASSFPGVETQYF
d_call: .
v_call: TRBV28

cdr3_aa: CSVGQGHGELFF
d_call: TRBD1
v_call: TRBV29-1

cdr3_aa: CASSQGGTNEKLFF
d_call: .
v_call: TRBV6-6